The table lists the clone carrying this TCR beta chain with a count of one. TCRdb itself ran the 5' RACE reads through MiXCR, one entry per CDR3 protein. The table records hundreds of thousands of distinct CDR3 sequences, roughly 22% of them present only once. The data derive from a study of T-cell memory formation after mild COVID-19. The ends were cut back, 2 bases at V and 5 bases at J, with 17 bases in the middle. CDR3 length: 16 amino acids. Germline V gives CDR1 KGHDR, CDR2 SFDVKD. The V gene is TRBV24-1, the J gene TRBJ2-5; D is possibly TRBD1 or TRBD2 (6 bases each). This receptor was obtained from an adult woman who had mild COVID-19 (a few samples of this study predate the infection). Cell type and time point are not known. Sequencing was done on a sample of PBMCs or a T cell subset sorted from them (not recorded which). Written as DNA, the CDR3 is TGTGCCACCAGTGATTCCGGGAGAGGGGGTCAGGAGACCCAGTACTTC. Amino acid sequence: CATSDSGRGGQETQYF.